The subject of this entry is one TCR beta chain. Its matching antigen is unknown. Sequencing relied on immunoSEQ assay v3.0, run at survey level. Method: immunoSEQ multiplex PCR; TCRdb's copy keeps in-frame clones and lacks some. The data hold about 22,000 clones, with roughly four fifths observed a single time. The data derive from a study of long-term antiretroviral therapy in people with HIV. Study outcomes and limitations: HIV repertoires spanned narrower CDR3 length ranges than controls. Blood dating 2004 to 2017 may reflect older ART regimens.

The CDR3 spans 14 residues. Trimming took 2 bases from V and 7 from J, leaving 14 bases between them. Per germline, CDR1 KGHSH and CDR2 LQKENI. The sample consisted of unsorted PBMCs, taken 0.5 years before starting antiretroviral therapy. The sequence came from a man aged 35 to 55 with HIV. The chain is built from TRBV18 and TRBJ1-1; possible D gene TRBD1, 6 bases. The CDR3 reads CASSPGARGVEAFF. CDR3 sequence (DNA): TGTGCCAGCTCACCAGGTGCCAGGGGTGTTGAAGCTTTCTTT.